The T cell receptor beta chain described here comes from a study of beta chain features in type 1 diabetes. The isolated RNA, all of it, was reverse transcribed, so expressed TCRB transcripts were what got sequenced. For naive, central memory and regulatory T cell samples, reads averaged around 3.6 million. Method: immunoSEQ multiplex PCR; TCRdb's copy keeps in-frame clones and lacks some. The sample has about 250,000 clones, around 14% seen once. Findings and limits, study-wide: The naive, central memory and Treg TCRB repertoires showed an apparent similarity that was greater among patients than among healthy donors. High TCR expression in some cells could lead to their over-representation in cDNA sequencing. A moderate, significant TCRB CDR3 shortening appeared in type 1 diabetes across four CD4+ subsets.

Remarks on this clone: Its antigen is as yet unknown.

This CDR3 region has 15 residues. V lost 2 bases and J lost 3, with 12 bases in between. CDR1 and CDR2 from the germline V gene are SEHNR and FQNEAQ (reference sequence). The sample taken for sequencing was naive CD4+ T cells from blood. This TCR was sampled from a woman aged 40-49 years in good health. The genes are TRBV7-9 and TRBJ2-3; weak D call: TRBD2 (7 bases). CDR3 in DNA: TGTGCCAGCAGCTTAAGGGGGGGCCCGACAGATACGCAGTATTTT. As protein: CASSLRGGPTDTQYF.